This is a list of T cell receptor beta chains from one sample in a study of shared clonotypes between healthy human individuals. Libraries were prepared by immunoSEQ multiplex PCR; TCRdb keeps only in-frame clonotypes and omits some of them. Here the sample spans over 2 million clones, approximately 90% being singletons. The sequenced sample was naive CD4+ T cells from PBMCs. These receptors originate from a man younger than 35 in good health. Some clones in this sample may be carry-over from other donors' samples. The CDR3 runs from the conserved cysteine through the conserved F or W. The D gene is left open where the match is weak. The listing skips clone size in some rows; elsewhere it reads once, few, many or a size class.

v_gene	j_gene	len	abundance	d_gene	CDR3nt	CDR3aa
TRBV5-1	TRBJ1-1	17	-	-	TGCGCCAGCAGCTTGGTACCGTTGGGCAGGGCATGGAGTGAAGCTTTCTTT	CASSLVPLGRAWSEAFF
TRBV5-4	TRBJ2-3	15	-	TRBD2	TGTGCCAGCAGGGGGACTAGCGGGAGAACAGATACGCAGTATTTT	CASRGTSGRTDTQYF
TRBV28	TRBJ2-7	15	-	TRBD1	TGTGCCAGCAGTCCCCCCCCAGGGGGCCTTGGCGAGCAGTACTTC	CASSPPPGGLGEQYF
TRBV19	TRBJ1-2	15	-	-	TGTGCCAGTAGCTCCCTCGACAGGCTCAGCTATGGCTACACCTTC	CASSSLDRLSYGYTF
TRBV2	TRBJ2-4	12	once	TRBD1	TGTGCCAGCAGAACGACAGGGGCCATTCAGTACTTC	CASRTTGAIQYF
TRBV7-3	TRBJ2-5	13	-	-	TGTGCCAGCAGCTTTGAGACCGAAGAGACCCAGTACTTC	CASSFETEETQYF
TRBV5-4	TRBJ1-3	17	-	-	TGTGCCAGCAGCTTTAGGCCAAGTTCGGGGTCTGGAAACACCATATATTTT	CASSFRPSSGSGNTIYF
TRBV5-1	TRBJ2-7	14	-	-	TGCGCCAGCAGCAACAGGACCAAGGTGGGTGAGCAGTACTTC	CASSNRTKVGEQYF
TRBV19	TRBJ1-2	17	-	-	TGTGCCAGTAGTTTCATACCACCGGGACGGGTTAACTATGGCTACACCTTC	CASSFIPPGRVNYGYTF
TRBV7-2	TRBJ2-7	18	-	TRBD2	TGTGCCAGCAGCCCACCCCCGGGACTAGCCGGAAGACGCTACGAGCAGTACTTC	CASSPPPGLAGRRYEQYF